This T cell receptor (beta chain) derives from a study of blood T cell repertoires in COVID-19 (dated by TCRdb to between 2020 and 2021). A note on the overall study: The collaborator samples originated in the United States, Italy and Spain and spanned the acute and convalescent phases of COVID-19. The material from the prospective study consisted of cDNA or gDNA derived from T cells, B-cell-depleted T cells, or PBMCs. Subjects who had been exposed to COVID-19, were actively infected with it, or had recovered from it provided the deeply sampled blood TCRbeta repertoires that made up the dataset. The repertoires were made available in a free public database intended to serve as a resource for research on the immune response to SARS-CoV-2. Samples came from the ongoing ImmuneRACE study (first 160 participants) plus 1,254 subjects from 6 global collaborators. The sample metadata nearly always contained a de-identified subject ID, COVID-19 status, age in years and sex. Where HLA class I and class II types were available, the types were taken from metadata supplied by the sample provider, not from assay-based typing. Study-wide findings and limitations: The amount of clinical and demographic metadata varied by source and participant and was provided uncurated.

Notes on this clone: The antigen it binds to is not known. Per-base quality was not reported, and no clone a single base away is much larger than it.

V drops 8 bases and J drops 0 bases, leaving 13 bases in between. The CDR3 sequence holds 14 residues, the cysteine and phenylalanine included. The retained sequence is limited to the CDR3, 42 bases, with the frame set at the first base. The germline V gene (reference sequence) supplies CDR1 LGHDT and CDR2 YNNKEL. TCRbeta CDR3 regions were amplified from genomic DNA by means of the immunoSEQ Assay, a bias-controlled multiplex PCR. For the original study's pipeline: Within the assay, amplification of reference gene primers was used to estimate how many nucleated cells each sample contained. To quantify the absolute abundance of each unique TCRbeta CDR3 rearrangement, sequence reads were collapsed and filtered. For each sample, productive Simpson clonality was calculated as the square root of Simpson's diversity index over productive rearrangements. Imported from immuneACCESS, the table was reduced by TCRdb to in-frame sequences with V and J called. These copies leave out some clones; in studies compared against another copy, an unresolved V gene accounts for under half, and the cause of the remainder is not known. The D gene and trimming were derived from the DNA, and the V and J assignments and clone size from that table. Here the sample has over 200,000 clones; approximately 81% occur a single time. The ten largest clones capture roughly 7.9% of the sample.

Collaborating institutions collected whole blood in K2EDTA tubes following their own protocols. For TCRbeta analysis, collaborators shipped samples as frozen whole blood, isolated PBMCs, or DNA extracted from either of those sample types. Sequencing used peripheral blood. The TCR was taken from an elderly woman with acute or convalescent COVID-19. The sequence is built from TRBV3-1 (or the pseudogene TRBV3-2) and TRBJ2-5; TRBD2 is a possible D gene, resting on 5 matching bases. The CDR3 region: CASGGAPNQETQYF. The DNA is TGTGCCAGCGGAGGTGCCCCTAACCAAGAGACCCAGTACTTC.